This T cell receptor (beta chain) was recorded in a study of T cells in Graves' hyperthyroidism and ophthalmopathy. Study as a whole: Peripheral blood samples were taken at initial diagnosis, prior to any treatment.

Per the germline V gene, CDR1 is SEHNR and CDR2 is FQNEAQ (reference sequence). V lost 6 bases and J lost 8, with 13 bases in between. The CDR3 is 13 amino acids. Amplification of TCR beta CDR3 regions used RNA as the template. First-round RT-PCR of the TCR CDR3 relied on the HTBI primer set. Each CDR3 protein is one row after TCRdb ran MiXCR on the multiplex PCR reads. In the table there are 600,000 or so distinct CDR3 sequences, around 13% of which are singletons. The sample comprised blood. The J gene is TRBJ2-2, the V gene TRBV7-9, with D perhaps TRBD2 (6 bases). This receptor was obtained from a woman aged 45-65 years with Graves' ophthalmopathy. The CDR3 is CASRPGLGGELFF. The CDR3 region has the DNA TGTGCCAGCAGACCGGGACTGGGTGGGGAGCTGTTTTTT.